Described below is a single T cell receptor (beta chain) sequence and its context. This clone has just a few counts. There is no known antigen for this receptor. Base quality data are lacking; no much larger clone is found one base away. TCRbeta CDR3 regions were amplified from genomic DNA by means of the immunoSEQ Assay, a bias-controlled multiplex PCR. As for the original processing: The number of nucleated cells in each sample was estimated from the amplification of reference gene primers within the assay. To quantify the absolute abundance of each unique TCRbeta CDR3 rearrangement, sequence reads were collapsed and filtered. Productive Simpson clonality was computed per sample as the square root of Simpson's diversity index over productive rearrangements. TCRdb mirrors the immuneACCESS table, restricted to in-frame sequences. Some clones are absent from its copies; in checked studies, under half trace to an unresolved V gene, and the reason for the others is unknown. V, J and clone size reflect that table, while D and trimming were determined from the DNA. The sample table shows 150,000 to 200,000 clones, and around 80% are seen once. About 3.7% of the sample is taken by the ten largest.

Participants in the prospective study were enrolled through a virtual design, were aged roughly 18 to 100 years, and lived in some 24 United States geographic areas. To assign participants to cohorts, the prospective study relied on clinical history that participants themselves reported in a screening survey and a study questionnaire. For ImmuneRACE Cohort 3, a participant was defined as recovered based on two consecutive negative NP/OP PCR tests, clearance by a healthcare professional, or resolution of symptoms. Mobile phlebotomists in the prospective study collected whole blood, serum and a nasopharyngeal or oropharyngeal swab from every participant. Additional blood draws and questionnaires over an approximately two-month period could optionally be provided by prospective study participants. Blood samples from the prospective study were shipped frozen or at room temperature prior to DNA extraction.

The sample is drawn from a study of blood T cell repertoires in COVID-19 (dated by TCRdb to 2020 to 2021). Looking at the study overall: Samples covering the acute and convalescent phases of COVID-19 were provided by collaborators in the United States, Italy and Spain. Where available, HLA class I and class II types were taken from metadata supplied by the sample provider and were not determined by assay-based typing. A freely available public database, intended as a resource for researchers studying the immune response to SARS-CoV-2, is where the repertoires were released. Deeply sampled blood TCRbeta repertoires from subjects exposed to, actively infected with, or recovered from COVID-19 were included in the dataset. The samples were drawn from two sources: the first 160 participants of the ongoing ImmuneRACE study, and 1,200 or so subjects contributed by 6 global collaborators. The prospective study material was composed of cDNA or gDNA derived from T cells, B-cell-depleted T cells, or PBMCs. Nearly every sample came with metadata listing a de-identified subject ID, COVID-19 status, age in years and sex. The research as a whole found: The amount of clinical and demographic metadata varied by source and participant and was provided uncurated.

CDR3 length: 14 amino acids, cysteine to phenylalanine. Just the 42-base CDR3 DNA is kept, in frame starting at base 1. Trimmed from V: 0 bases; trimmed from J: 7 bases; junction bases lacking a gene match: 3. The germline V gene supplies CDR1 SGHRS and CDR2 YFSETQ. Sequenced sample: PBMCs or T cells enriched from blood (not recorded which). The TCR was taken from a woman between 55 and 75 years old who had recovered from COVID-19. Here the chain combines TRBV5-1 and TRBJ2-1; TRBD2 fits 8 bases in the junction. The CDR3 has the sequence CASSLVAGGNEQFF. The nucleotides are TGCGCCAGCAGCTTGGTGGCGGGGGGTAATGAGCAGTTCTTC.